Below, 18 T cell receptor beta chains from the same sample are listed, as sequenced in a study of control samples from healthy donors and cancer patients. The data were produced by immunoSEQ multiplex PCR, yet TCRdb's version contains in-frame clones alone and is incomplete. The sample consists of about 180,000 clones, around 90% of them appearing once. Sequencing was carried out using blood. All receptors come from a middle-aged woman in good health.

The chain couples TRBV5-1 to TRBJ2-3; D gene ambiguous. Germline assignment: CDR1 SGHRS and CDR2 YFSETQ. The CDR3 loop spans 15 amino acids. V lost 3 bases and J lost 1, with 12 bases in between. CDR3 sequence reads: CASSSTQDRTDTQYF. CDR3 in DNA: TGCGCCAGCAGCTCAACGCAGGACCGCACAGATACGCAGTATTTT.

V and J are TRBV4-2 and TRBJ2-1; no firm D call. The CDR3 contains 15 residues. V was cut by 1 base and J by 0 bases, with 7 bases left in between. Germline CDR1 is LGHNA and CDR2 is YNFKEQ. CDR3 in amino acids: CASSQADSSYNEQFF. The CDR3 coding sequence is TGTGCCAGCAGCCAAGCGGATAGCTCCTACAATGAGCAGTTCTTC.

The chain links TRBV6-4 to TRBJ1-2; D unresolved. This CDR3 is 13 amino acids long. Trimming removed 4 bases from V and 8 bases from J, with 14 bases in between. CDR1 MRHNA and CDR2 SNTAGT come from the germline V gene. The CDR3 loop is CASSADGGGGYTF. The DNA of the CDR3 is TGTGCCAGCAGTGCCGACGGAGGTGGAGGCTACACCTTC.

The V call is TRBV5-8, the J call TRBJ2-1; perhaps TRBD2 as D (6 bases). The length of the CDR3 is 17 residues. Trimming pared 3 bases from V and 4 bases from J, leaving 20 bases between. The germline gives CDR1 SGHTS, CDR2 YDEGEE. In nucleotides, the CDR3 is TGTGCCAGCAGCTCCCGAATTTGGGGGGAACGTTACAATGAGCAGTTCTTC. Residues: CASSSRIWGERYNEQFF.

Here the CDR3 DNA reads TGTGCCATCGATGACAGGGGGGATTATCAGCCCCAGCATTTT. It is translated as CAIDDRGDYQPQHF. The chain uses TRBV10-3 and TRBJ1-5; 9 nucleotides line up with TRBD1. CDR1 and CDR2 (germline): ENHRY, SYGVKD. The J segment lost 5 bases and the V segment lost 8 bases, leaving 7 bases of the junction unmatched. CDR3 length: 14 residues.

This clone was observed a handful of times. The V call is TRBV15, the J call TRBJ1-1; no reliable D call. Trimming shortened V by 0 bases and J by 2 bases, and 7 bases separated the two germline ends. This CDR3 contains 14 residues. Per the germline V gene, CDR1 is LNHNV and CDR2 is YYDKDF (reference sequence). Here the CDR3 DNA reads TGTGCCACCAGCAGAGATCCCACTAACACTGAAGCTTTCTTT. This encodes CATSRDPTNTEAFF.

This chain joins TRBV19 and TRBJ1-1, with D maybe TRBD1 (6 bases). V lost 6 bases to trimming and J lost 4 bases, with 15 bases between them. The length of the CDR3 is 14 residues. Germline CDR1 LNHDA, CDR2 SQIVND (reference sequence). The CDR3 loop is CASRGGVSSTEAFF. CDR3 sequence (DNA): TGTGCCAGTAGAGGGGGTGTTTCAAGCACTGAAGCTTTCTTT. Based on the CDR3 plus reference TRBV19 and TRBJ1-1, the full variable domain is DGGITQSPKYLFRKEGQNVTLSCEQNLNHDAMYWYRQDPGQGLRLIYYSQIVNDFQKGDIAEGYSVSREKKESFPLTVTSAQKNPTAFYLCASRGGVSSTEAFFGQGTRLTVV.

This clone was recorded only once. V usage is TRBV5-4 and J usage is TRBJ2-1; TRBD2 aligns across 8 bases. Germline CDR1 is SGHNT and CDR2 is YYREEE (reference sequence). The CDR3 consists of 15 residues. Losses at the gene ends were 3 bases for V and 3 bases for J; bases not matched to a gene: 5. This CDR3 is CASSSGLDNYNEQFF. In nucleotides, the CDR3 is TGTGCCAGCAGCTCGGGACTAGATAACTACAATGAGCAGTTCTTC.

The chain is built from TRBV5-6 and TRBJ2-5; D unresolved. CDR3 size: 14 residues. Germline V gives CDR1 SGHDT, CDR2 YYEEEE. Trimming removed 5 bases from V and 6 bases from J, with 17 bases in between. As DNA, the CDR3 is TGTGCCAGCAGTCGCGACGGAGCTGGGCAGACCCAGTACTTC. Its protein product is CASSRDGAGQTQYF.

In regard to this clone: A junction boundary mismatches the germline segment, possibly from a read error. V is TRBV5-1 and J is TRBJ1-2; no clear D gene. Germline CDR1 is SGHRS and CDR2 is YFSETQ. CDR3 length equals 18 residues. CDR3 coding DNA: TGCGCCAGCAGTTTGGGAAACGGGCTCCCCCAAGGCAACTATGGCTACACCTTC. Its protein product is CASSLGNGLPQGNYGYTF.

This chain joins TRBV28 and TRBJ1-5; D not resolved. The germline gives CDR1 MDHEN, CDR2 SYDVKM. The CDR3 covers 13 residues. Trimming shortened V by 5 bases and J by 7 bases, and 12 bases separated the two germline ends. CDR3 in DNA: TGTGCCAGCAGTACGGGAGGCGGGCAGCCCCAGCATTTT. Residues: CASSTGGGQPQHF.

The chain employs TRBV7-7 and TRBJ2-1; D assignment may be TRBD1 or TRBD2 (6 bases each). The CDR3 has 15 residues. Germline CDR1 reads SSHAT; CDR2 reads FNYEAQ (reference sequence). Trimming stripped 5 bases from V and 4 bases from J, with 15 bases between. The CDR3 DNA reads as TGTGCCAGCAGCCGGGCCGGGGGCCCTTACAATGAGCAGTTCTTC. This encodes CASSRAGGPYNEQFF.

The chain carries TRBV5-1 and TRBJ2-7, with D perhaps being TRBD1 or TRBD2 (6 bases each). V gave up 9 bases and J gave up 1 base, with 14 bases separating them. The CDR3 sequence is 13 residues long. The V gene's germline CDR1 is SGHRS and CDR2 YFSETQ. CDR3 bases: TGCGCCACCAGGAGGGGGGCTTCCTACGAGCAGTACTTC. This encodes CATRRGASYEQYF.

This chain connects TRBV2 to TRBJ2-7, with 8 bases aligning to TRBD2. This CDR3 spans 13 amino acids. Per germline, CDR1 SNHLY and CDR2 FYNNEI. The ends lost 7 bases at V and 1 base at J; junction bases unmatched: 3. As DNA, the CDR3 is TGTGCCAGCAAAAGCGGGGGTTCCTACGAGCAGTACTTC. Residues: CASKSGGSYEQYF.

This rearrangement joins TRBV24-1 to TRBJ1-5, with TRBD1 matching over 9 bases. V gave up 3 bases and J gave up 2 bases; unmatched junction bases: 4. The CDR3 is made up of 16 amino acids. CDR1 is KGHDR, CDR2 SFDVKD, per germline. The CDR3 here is CATSDRTGVGNQPQHF. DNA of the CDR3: TGTGCCACCAGTGATCGGACAGGGGTTGGCAATCAGCCCCAGCATTTT.

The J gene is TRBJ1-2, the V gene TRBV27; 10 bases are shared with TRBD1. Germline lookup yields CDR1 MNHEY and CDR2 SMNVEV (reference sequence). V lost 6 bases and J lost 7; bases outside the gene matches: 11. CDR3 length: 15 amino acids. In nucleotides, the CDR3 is TGTGCCAGCAGGACTAGACAGGGGGCCGACTCTGGCTACACCTTC. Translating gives CASRTRQGADSGYTF.

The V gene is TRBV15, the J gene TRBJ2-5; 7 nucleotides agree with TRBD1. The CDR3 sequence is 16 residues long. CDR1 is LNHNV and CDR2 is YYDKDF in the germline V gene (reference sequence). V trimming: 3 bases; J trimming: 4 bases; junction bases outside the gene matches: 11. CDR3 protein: CATSSMYQGQRETQYF. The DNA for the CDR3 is TGTGCCACCAGCAGTATGTACCAGGGACAGAGAGAGACCCAGTACTTC. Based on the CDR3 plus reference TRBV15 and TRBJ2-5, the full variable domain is DAMVIQNPRYQVTQFGKPVTLSCSQTLNHNVMYWYQQKSSQAPKLLFHYYDKDFNNEADTPDNFQSRRPNTSFCFLDIRSPGLGDTAMYLCATSSMYQGQRETQYFGPGTRLLVL.

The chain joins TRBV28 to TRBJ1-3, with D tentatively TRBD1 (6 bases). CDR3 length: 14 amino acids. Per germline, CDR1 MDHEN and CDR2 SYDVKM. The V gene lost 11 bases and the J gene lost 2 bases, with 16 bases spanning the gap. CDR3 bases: TGTGCCCTGTCGGGGAGGGGGACTGGAAACACCATATATTTT. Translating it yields CALSGRGTGNTIYF.